This entry lists 30 T cell receptor beta chains sequenced from one sample in a study of response to subunit inactivated influenza vaccine. One entry per CDR3 protein results from TCRdb running MiXCR on the RT-PCR reads. Counted here are approximately 500,000 distinct CDR3 sequences, 10% to 15% occurring once; the ten biggest clones make up under 15%. Sequencing was performed on PBMCs from blood, taken 35 to 45 days after vaccination. These receptors were obtained from a man between 50 and 59 years old who received an inactivated influenza vaccine.

The chain couples TRBV27 to TRBJ2-5; 14 nucleotides align to TRBD2. The junction had 3 bases not matched to a gene; V was cut back by 10 bases and J by 5 bases. The CDR3 loop spans 13 amino acids. The germline V gene has CDR1 MNHEY and CDR2 SMNVEV (reference sequence). The CDR3 spells CATGTSGGETQYF. The CDR3, as DNA: TGTGCCACAGGGACTAGCGGGGGTGAGACCCAGTACTTC.

V and J are TRBV20-1 and TRBJ2-7; 11 bases align to TRBD2. This CDR3 contains 16 residues. The ends lost 6 bases at V and 4 bases at J; junction bases unmatched: 14. CDR1 and CDR2 from the germline V gene are DFQATT and SNEGSKA (reference sequence). The CDR3 spells CSASPGRRLAGYEQYF. For the CDR3, the DNA is TGCAGTGCCAGCCCAGGGAGGAGACTAGCGGGATACGAGCAGTACTTC.

V and J are TRBV5-6 and TRBJ1-2, with 9 bases fitting TRBD1. V lost 4 bases to trimming and J lost 7 bases; unmatched junction nucleotides: 5. There are 13 residues in the CDR3. The germline V gene encodes CDR1 SGHDT and CDR2 YYEEEE. The CDR3 DNA sequence: TGTGCCAGCAGCACCGGGACAGGGTTTGGCTACACCTTC. This sequence encodes CASSTGTGFGYTF.

The rearrangement joins TRBV6-5 to TRBJ1-2; no firm D call. The CDR3 totals 16 residues. The V gene's germline CDR1 is MNHEY and CDR2 SVGAGI. Trimming cost V 4 bases and J 8 bases, with 23 bases left between them. CDR3 sequence reads: CASSSGRRSLDGGYTF. The CDR3 nucleotides read TGTGCCAGCAGTTCGGGTCGTAGGAGCCTCGATGGGGGCTACACCTTC.

The chain recombines TRBV20-1 with TRBJ2-1, with a weak D call TRBD2 (7 bases). Trimming removed 3 bases from V and 0 bases from J, with 18 bases in between. CDR3 length: 17 amino acids. Germline lookup yields CDR1 DFQATT and CDR2 SNEGSKA (reference sequence). The CDR3 sequence: CSARIPGGGPSYNEQFF. The CDR3 DNA reads as TGCAGTGCTAGGATCCCCGGCGGGGGCCCCTCCTACAATGAGCAGTTCTTC.

This chain connects TRBV11-2 to TRBJ2-1, with TRBD1 matching 8 bases. J lost 2 bases, V lost 5 bases, and 17 bases had no gene match. This CDR3 has 19 amino acids. Germline V gene sequence: CDR1 SGHAT, CDR2 FQNNGV. CDR3 region: CASSTLTGVVRSTYNEQFF. The CDR3 DNA follows: TGTGCCAGCAGCACTCTGACAGGGGTTGTTAGGAGTACCTACAATGAGCAGTTCTTC.

As regards this clonotype: One base away lies a much larger clone, so this may be a sequencing read error. V and J are TRBV4-2 and TRBJ2-5; 8 bases are shared with TRBD2. This CDR3 comprises 16 residues. CDR1 and CDR2 from the germline V gene are LGHNA and YNFKEQ. The junction had 5 bases not matched to a gene; V was cut back by 1 base and J by 1 base. The CDR3 region is CASSQGYGRAQETQYF. As DNA, the CDR3 is TGTGCCAGCAGCCAAGGCTACGGGAGGGCCCAAGAGACCCAGTACTTC.

The genes are TRBV19 and TRBJ2-2, with 9 bases identical to TRBD1. V lost 10 bases to trimming and J lost 6 bases; unmatched junction nucleotides: 12. Germline V lookup: CDR1 LNHDA, CDR2 SQIVND (reference sequence). There are 15 residues in the CDR3. The CDR3 region has the DNA TGTGCCATTGCCCCGGGACAGGGATATGCCGGGGAGCTGTTTTTT. Amino acid sequence: CAIAPGQGYAGELFF.

This clonotype was observed many times. The V gene is TRBV7-9, the J gene TRBJ2-4, with D maybe TRBD1 (5 bases). The germline gives CDR1 SEHNR, CDR2 FQNEAQ (reference sequence). Trimming took 5 bases from V and 2 from J, leaving 13 bases between them. The CDR3 is 15 residues long. CDR3 sequence: CASSETTVSKNIQYF. As DNA, the CDR3 is TGTGCCAGCAGCGAAACGACAGTTTCCAAAAACATTCAGTACTTC.

This clonotype occurred a few times. The chain joins TRBV24-1 to TRBJ2-1; the match to TRBD1 covers 12 bases. This CDR3 has 14 residues. The germline CDR1 and CDR2 sequences are KGHDR and SFDVKD. The V and J ends lost 10 bases and 8 bases, in that order; junction bases with no gene match: 8. CDR3 region: CATSGGTGGDEQFF. Written as DNA, the CDR3 is TGTGCCACGTCCGGTGGGACAGGGGGCGATGAGCAGTTCTTC.

This rearrangement joins TRBV12-3 or TRBV12-4 to TRBJ2-1; unclear D gene. The CDR3 runs 10 residues. V was cut by 6 bases and J by 5 bases, with 2 bases left in between. The CDR3 DNA follows: TGTGCCAGCAGGAACAATGAGCAGTTCTTC. The encoded protein is CASRNNEQFF.

This clonotype was detected only once. V is TRBV11-2 and J is TRBJ2-7, with 10 bases identical to TRBD1. This CDR3 is built from 14 residues. Germline CDR1 and CDR2: SGHAT and FQNNGV. The junction had 5 bases not matched to a gene; V was cut back by 4 bases and J by 5 bases. The CDR3 reads CASSWRTGGNEQYF. Written as DNA, the CDR3 is TGTGCCAGCAGCTGGCGGACAGGGGGAAACGAGCAGTACTTC. The variable domain in full, with the rest retrieved from reference TRBV11-2 and TRBJ2-7, is EAGVAQSPRYKIIEKRQSVAFWCNPISGHATLYWYQQILGQGPKLLIQFQNNGVVDDSQLPKDRFSAERLKGVDSTLKIQPAKLEDSAVYLCASSWRTGGNEQYFGPGTRLTVT.

This clonotype was counted between two and nine times. V usage is TRBV20-1 and J usage is TRBJ2-1; D might be TRBD2 (6 bases). CDR3 length: 16 amino acids. Germline CDR1 and CDR2: DFQATT and SNEGSKA (reference sequence). The V end was cut by 0 bases, the J end by 0 bases, with 12 bases between. The CDR3 protein is CSARDWRGLSYNEQFF. The DNA for the CDR3 is TGCAGTGCTAGAGATTGGAGGGGCCTCTCCTACAATGAGCAGTTCTTC.

A few counts support this clonotype. The chain has TRBV20-1 and TRBJ2-2; TRBD1 is a possible D gene (6 bases). Germline V gives CDR1 DFQATT, CDR2 SNEGSKA (reference sequence). Between the trimmed V and J ends, which lost 5 bases and 8 bases, there was a span of 18 bases. This CDR3 has 14 residues. CDR3 in amino acids: CSASTGQGLGELFF. The CDR3 nucleotides are TGCAGTGCTTCCACGGGACAAGGGCTTGGGGAGCTGTTTTTT.

The chain joins TRBV28 to TRBJ2-7, with a weak D call TRBD1 (5 bases). The CDR3 totals 14 residues. The germline CDR1 and CDR2 sequences are MDHEN and SYDVKM. The V and J ends lost 6 bases and 6 bases respectively, with 18 bases between them. The CDR3 region is CASSPSGRWVEQYF. For the CDR3, the DNA is TGTGCCAGCAGCCCATCAGGGCGGTGGGTCGAGCAGTACTTC.

CDR3 bases: TGTGCCAGCAGTGTTCAGGACAGGGGTTGGAATGAGCAGTTCTTC. This codes for CASSVQDRGWNEQFF. The chain recombines TRBV2 with TRBJ2-1; 9 nucleotides match TRBD1. Germline CDR1 SNHLY, CDR2 FYNNEI. CDR3 length: 15 residues. V was pared by 4 bases and J by 7 bases, with 8 bases of the junction left unmatched.

This clonotype was seen a handful of times. The V and J genes are TRBV7-2 and TRBJ1-1, with D perhaps matching TRBD1 (6 bases). CDR3 length: 14 amino acids. Germline-derived CDR1 and CDR2 are SGHTA and FQGNSA. Deletions cut 5 bases from V and 4 bases from J, with 14 bases between. This CDR3 is CASSLRGIGTEAFF. CDR3 coding DNA: TGTGCCAGCAGCCTCAGGGGTATCGGCACTGAAGCTTTCTTT.

The table lists this clonotype with a count of one. The rearrangement joins TRBV24-1 to TRBJ2-2; D perhaps matches TRBD1 (5 bases). The CDR3 totals 15 residues. Germline V gene sequence: CDR1 KGHDR, CDR2 SFDVKD. Trimming took 2 bases from V and 6 from J, leaving 12 bases between them. CDR3 sequence reads: CATSDWPQGAGELFF. In DNA, the CDR3 is TGTGCCACCAGTGATTGGCCTCAAGGGGCCGGGGAGCTGTTTTTT.

The chain carries TRBV12-3 or TRBV12-4 and TRBJ1-4; no firm D call. The CDR3 totals 13 residues. The V gene lost 5 bases and the J gene lost 10 bases, with 14 bases spanning the gap. The CDR3 protein is CASSRGGLGKLFF. For the CDR3, the DNA is TGTGCCAGCAGTCGGGGAGGTCTGGGAAAACTGTTTTTT.

This clonotype was seen a few times. V usage is TRBV4-1 and J usage is TRBJ1-2; TRBD1 is a possible D gene (6 bases). Germline-derived CDR1 and CDR2 are MGHRA and YSYEKL. V gave up 0 bases and J gave up 4 bases, with 18 bases separating them. CDR3 length: 17 amino acids. The CDR3 sequence: CASSQDPGGRIIYGYTF. CDR3 nucleotides: TGCGCCAGCAGCCAAGACCCCGGGGGGCGGATAATCTATGGCTACACCTTC.

The rearrangement links TRBV7-8 to TRBJ2-1; TRBD2 might be the D (5 bases). The CDR3 is 12 amino acids. Trimming cost V 3 bases and J 8 bases, with 8 bases left between them. CDR1 SGHVS and CDR2 FQNEAQ come from the germline V gene. The CDR3 loop reads CASSFQRHEQFF. The CDR3 coding sequence is TGTGCCAGCAGCTTTCAGCGGCATGAGCAGTTCTTC.

The chain links TRBV7-8 to TRBJ2-3; no clear D. The CDR3 runs 16 residues. In germline, CDR1 is SGHVS, CDR2 FQNEAQ. The V gene lost 1 base and the J gene lost 6 bases, with 17 bases spanning the gap. This CDR3 is CASSLEEYSLIDTQYF. The CDR3 nucleotides read TGTGCCAGCAGCTTAGAAGAATACAGTTTAATCGATACGCAGTATTTT.

This clonotype came up a few times. This chain joins TRBV27 and TRBJ2-1, with a tentative D call TRBD2 (6 bases). CDR3 size: 15 residues. Trimming removed 4 bases from V and 4 bases from J, with 14 bases in between. CDR1 is MNHEY, CDR2 SMNVEV, per germline (reference sequence). In DNA, the CDR3 is TGTGCCAGCAGTTCGGGGGTGAACCTTTACAATGAGCAGTTCTTC. As protein: CASSSGVNLYNEQFF.

The table lists this clonotype with a few counts. J is TRBJ2-1 and V is TRBV20-1; 7 bases fit TRBD1. V dropped 5 bases and J dropped 7; count of bases not matched to a gene: 11. This CDR3 spans 14 amino acids. Germline CDR1 is DFQATT and CDR2 is SNEGSKA (reference sequence). In DNA, the CDR3 is TGCAGTGCTGGGGACAGAGGCCTGGGGAATGAGCAGTTCTTC. It translates to CSAGDRGLGNEQFF.

This chain links TRBV29-1 with TRBJ2-1, with D possibly matching TRBD2 (6 bases). V lost 6 bases, J lost 0 bases, and 12 bases lay in between. The CDR3 is 14 residues long. Germline lookup yields CDR1 SQVTM and CDR2 ANQGSEA. This CDR3 reads CSVRGTGSYNEQFF. CDR3 in DNA: TGCAGCGTCCGGGGGACGGGCTCCTACAATGAGCAGTTCTTC.

There are a few counts of this clonotype. The genes are TRBV4-3 and TRBJ2-7; the D gene is possibly TRBD2 (5 bases). With 0 bases removed from V and 3 bases from J, the gap between germline ends came to 9 bases. Germline V gene data show CDR1 as LGHNA and CDR2 as YSLEER. The CDR3 contains 14 residues. In nucleotides, the CDR3 is TGCGCCAGCAGCCAAGAGGCTAGCTACTACGAGCAGTACTTC. Its translation is CASSQEASYYEQYF.

The chain couples TRBV24-1 to TRBJ2-4, with no clear D. Trimming removed 3 bases at V and 8 bases at J, with 16 bases between. Germline CDR1 and CDR2: KGHDR and SFDVKD. CDR3 length: 15 residues. CDR3 sequence: CATSDARARAHIQYF. The CDR3 DNA is TGTGCCACCAGTGATGCCCGGGCTCGGGCCCACATTCAGTACTTC.

V and J are TRBV28 and TRBJ2-7; D is possibly TRBD2 (5 bases). Between the trimmed V and J ends, which lost 4 bases and 6 bases, there was a span of 13 bases. The CDR3 totals 13 residues. The germline gives CDR1 MDHEN, CDR2 SYDVKM. The CDR3 coding sequence is TGTGCCAGCAGTTCCCCTAACCGGGGCGAGCAGTACTTC. It encodes CASSSPNRGEQYF.

The chain is built from TRBV5-1 and TRBJ2-2; a possible D gene is TRBD1 (5 bases). Germline V CDR1 and CDR2: SGHRS, YFSETQ. V lost 4 bases and J 4 bases, leaving 14 bases between the germline ends. This CDR3 has 15 residues. For the CDR3, the DNA is TGCGCCAGCAGCACCTCAGGGTCCGGCACCGGGGAGCTGTTTTTT. Protein sequence: CASSTSGSGTGELFF. Based on the CDR3 plus reference TRBV5-1 and TRBJ2-2, the full variable domain is KAGVTQTPRYLIKTRGQQVTLSCSPISGHRSVSWYQQTPGQGLQFLFEYFSETQRNKGNFPGRFSGRQFSNSRSEMNVSTLELGDSALYLCASSTSGSGTGELFFGEGSRLTVL.

This clonotype was recorded many times. The V gene is TRBV7-2, the J gene TRBJ2-7, with 7 bases matching TRBD1. The CDR3 covers 13 residues. Trimming took 10 bases from V and 2 from J; bases not matched to a gene: 8. Germline lookup yields CDR1 SGHTA and CDR2 FQGNSA. DNA for the CDR3: TGTGCCACCTCGTGGCAGGGGGCCTACGAGCAGTACTTC. Its translation is CATSWQGAYEQYF.